These 26 T cell receptor beta chains share one sample of origin, sequenced in a study of blood T cells in healthy people across ages. Sample-barcoded 5' priming and a J-beta primer mix drove a second PCR of 7 to 11 cycles. TCRdb redid the calling of the 5' RACE reads with MiXCR, one entry per CDR3 protein. The table has under 950,000 distinct CDR3 sequences, roughly 20% seen once; the top ten hold around 22%. The sample was blood. These receptors originate from a man in his sixties or seventies in good health.

The V and J genes are TRBV20-1 and TRBJ2-1, with 9 bases identical to TRBD2. J was trimmed by 3 bases and V by 3 bases; bases with no gene match: 6. Per the germline V gene, CDR1 is DFQATT and CDR2 is SNEGSKA (reference sequence). The CDR3 loop spans 15 amino acids. CDR3 in DNA: TGCAGTGCTAGTGGTAGCGGGAGTCTCTACAATGAGCAGTTCTTC. Protein sequence: CSASGSGSLYNEQFF.

This clonotype came up once. The CDR3 loop reads CASSLPFGGVLTQYF. The CDR3 nucleotides read TGTGCCAGCAGTTTGCCCTTTGGAGGGGTTTTGACCCAGTACTTC. The V gene is TRBV12-3 or TRBV12-4, the J gene TRBJ2-1, with a weak D call TRBD2 (6 bases). The end of the DNA aligns better with TRBJ2-5, so the J call may be wrong. This CDR3 region has 15 residues.

V usage is TRBV10-3 and J usage is TRBJ2-3; D call uncertain. V was pared by 3 bases and J by 5 bases, with 9 bases between. CDR1 is ENHRY, CDR2 SYGVKD, per germline. This CDR3 has 13 amino acids. CDR3 coding DNA: TGTGCCATCAGTGACCTATCAGGAGATACGCAGTATTTT. It codes for CAISDLSGDTQYF.

V and J are TRBV20-1 and TRBJ2-3; maybe TRBD2 (6 bases). Trimming cost V 1 base and J 2 bases, with 13 bases left between them. Germline values: CDR1 DFQATT, CDR2 SNEGSKA (reference sequence). The CDR3 is made up of 15 amino acids. The CDR3 sequence: CSARVASALTDTQYF. The CDR3 DNA follows: TGCAGTGCTAGAGTCGCTAGCGCCCTCACAGATACGCAGTATTTT.

In DNA, the CDR3 is TGTGCCAGCACCTCGGGGGTCTTGGGAGCTTTCTTT. As protein: CASTSGVLGAFF. This chain links TRBV12-3 or TRBV12-4 with TRBJ1-1; TRBD1 might be the D (5 bases). V lost 7 bases to trimming and J lost 10 bases, with 16 bases between them. The CDR3 spans 12 residues.

This clonotype was observed many times. CDR3 residues: CASSQGTSRSYNEQFF. Here the CDR3 DNA reads TGCGCCAGCAGCCAAGGGACTAGCAGATCCTACAATGAGCAGTTCTTC. This chain uses TRBV4-1 with TRBJ2-1; 8 nucleotides line up with TRBD2. The CDR3 has 16 residues. The trim removed 1 base at V and 1 base at J, leaving 3 bases unmatched. Germline V gives CDR1 MGHRA, CDR2 YSYEKL.

This clonotype was picked up a small number of times. V is TRBV28 and J is TRBJ1-5, with D unresolved. In germline, CDR1 is MDHEN, CDR2 SYDVKM. The CDR3 covers 12 residues. The germline V and J ends were trimmed by 7 bases and 9 bases, with 13 bases remaining between them. The CDR3: CASIRRHGPQHF. The CDR3 coding sequence is TGTGCCAGCATCCGACGGCATGGGCCCCAGCATTTT.

This clonotype was picked up a small number of times. V and J are TRBV3-1 and TRBJ2-5; perhaps TRBD2 as D (6 bases). Trimming left V 5 bases short and J 4 bases short, with 23 bases between. Germline V CDR1 and CDR2: LGHDT, YNNKEL (reference sequence). CDR3 length: 17 amino acids. In nucleotides, the CDR3 is TGTGCCAGCAGCTTACAGGCCGGGACCTTCGGGGGAGAGACCCAGTACTTC. Protein: CASSLQAGTFGGETQYF.

This clonotype was picked up a small number of times. CDR3 sequence reads: CASSQDVASGSSDTQYF. The CDR3 nucleotides read TGCGCCAGCAGCCAAGATGTGGCTAGCGGGAGTTCAGATACGCAGTATTTT. The chain carries TRBV4-3 and TRBJ2-3; TRBD2 aligns across 10 bases. V lost 0 bases to trimming and J lost 4 bases; unmatched junction nucleotides: 7. CDR1 is LGHNA, CDR2 YSLEER, per germline. CDR3 length: 17 amino acids.

The chain couples TRBV6-6 to TRBJ2-3; the match to TRBD2 covers 9 bases. Germline V gene lookup returns CDR1 MNHNY and CDR2 SVGAGI (reference sequence). Germline trimming cut 7 bases from V and 4 bases from J; bases unmatched to any gene: 9. The CDR3 is made up of 15 amino acids. The CDR3 spells CASKGGGGAPDTQYF. Written as DNA, the CDR3 is TGTGCCAGCAAAGGGGGCGGGGGGGCCCCAGATACGCAGTATTTT.

The V gene is TRBV5-1, the J gene TRBJ1-1, with D perhaps matching TRBD1 (6 bases). Germline V CDR1 and CDR2: SGHRS, YFSETQ. Trimming took 0 bases from V and 2 from J, leaving 11 bases between them. This CDR3 is built from 15 residues. The CDR3 nucleotides are TGCGCCAGCAGCTTGGGCGGGACACCTAACACTGAAGCTTTCTTT. This gives the protein CASSLGGTPNTEAFF.

The chain uses TRBV18 and TRBJ2-2; no definite D call. The CDR3 sequence is 14 residues long. Trimming pared 2 bases from V and 3 bases from J, leaving 7 bases between. Germline V gene sequence: CDR1 KGHSH, CDR2 LQKENI. CDR3 bases: TGTGCCAGCTCACCAGGGAAGGACACCGGGGAGCTGTTTTTT. Residues: CASSPGKDTGELFF.

This clonotype was observed a few times. This rearrangement joins TRBV5-1 to TRBJ1-1; tentatively, D is TRBD1 (5 bases). The CDR3 covers 15 residues. Trimming left V 4 bases short and J 4 bases short, with 17 bases between. Per the germline V gene, CDR1 is SGHRS and CDR2 is YFSETQ. DNA of the CDR3: TGCGCCAGCAGCGCGGAGACCGGGGGTGTCACTGAAGCTTTCTTT. Translated, it gives CASSAETGGVTEAFF.

The rearrangement uses TRBV7-9 and TRBJ1-4; 7 nucleotides agree with TRBD1. The ends lost 8 bases at V and 4 bases at J; junction bases unmatched: 7. CDR3 length: 14 amino acids. Germline lookup yields CDR1 SEHNR and CDR2 FQNEAQ (reference sequence). The CDR3 nucleotides are TGTGCCAGCTCCACGGCAGGGGGTAATGAAAAACTGTTTTTT. The encoded protein is CASSTAGGNEKLFF.

V and J are TRBV6-5 and TRBJ2-1; D might be TRBD2 (5 bases). This CDR3 spans 19 amino acids. CDR1 is MNHEY and CDR2 is SVGAGI in the germline V gene. V lost 5 bases to trimming and J lost 4 bases, with 27 bases between them. The CDR3 here is CASSHDHPWTRSRYNEQFF. The CDR3 DNA sequence: TGTGCCAGCAGTCACGATCACCCTTGGACTCGTAGCAGGTACAATGAGCAGTTCTTC.

The chain uses TRBV12-3 or TRBV12-4 and TRBJ1-1; possible D gene TRBD1, 5 bases. V lost 5 bases and J 8 bases, leaving 15 bases between the germline ends. The CDR3 runs 13 residues. DNA for the CDR3: TGTGCCAGCAGTCCCATTGGGGGAGGGGAAGCTTTCTTT. It is translated as CASSPIGGGEAFF.

The chain uses TRBV7-9 and TRBJ1-5; D gene ambiguous. V lost 0 bases and J 7 bases, leaving 4 bases between the germline ends. In germline, CDR1 is SEHNR, CDR2 FQNEAQ (reference sequence). This CDR3 contains 12 residues. For the CDR3, the DNA is TGTGCCAGCAGCTTAGCCTTACAGCCCCAGCATTTT. Its translation is CASSLALQPQHF.

This clonotype has ten or more counts. The V and J genes are TRBV12-3 or TRBV12-4 and TRBJ2-6; D not resolved. Trimming shortened V by 3 bases and J by 0 bases, and 3 bases separated the two germline ends. The CDR3 has 14 amino acids. CDR3 region: CASSFASGANVLTF. In DNA, the CDR3 is TGTGCCAGCAGTTTCGCCTCTGGGGCCAACGTCCTGACTTTC.

The genes are TRBV20-1 and TRBJ1-2; D is perhaps TRBD1 (5 bases). The CDR3 length is 12 residues. The V gene's germline CDR1 is DFQATT and CDR2 SNEGSKA (reference sequence). V was trimmed by 1 base and J by 3 bases, leaving 6 bases between them. CDR3 sequence: CSARGGDYGYTF. The CDR3 DNA is TGCAGTGCTAGAGGGGGCGACTATGGCTACACCTTC.

This clonotype has more than one count but fewer than ten. The rearrangement links TRBV9 to TRBJ1-6; D possibly corresponds to TRBD1 (5 bases). The length of the CDR3 is 14 residues. Between the trimmed V and J ends, which lost 1 base and 5 bases, there was a span of 7 bases. CDR1 is SGDLS, CDR2 YYNGEE, per germline. The CDR3 DNA reads TGTGCCAGCAGCGTAACGACAGATAATTCACCCCTCCACTTT. Translated: CASSVTTDNSPLHF.

This chain joins TRBV7-9 and TRBJ1-5; no clear D gene. CDR1 is SEHNR and CDR2 is FQNEAQ in the germline V gene (reference sequence). The ends were cut back, 1 base at V and 5 bases at J, with 15 bases in the middle. CDR3 length: 16 residues. Here the CDR3 reads CASSLGGGTPHQPQHF. For the CDR3, the DNA is TGTGCCAGCAGCTTAGGAGGCGGAACCCCCCATCAGCCCCAGCATTTT.

This clonotype was counted many times. The V gene is TRBV7-3, the J gene TRBJ2-3; possibly TRBD2 for D (6 bases). This CDR3 has 15 amino acids. CDR1 and CDR2 from the germline V gene are SGHTA and FQGTGA. V lost 0 bases and J 0 bases, leaving 7 bases between the germline ends. CDR3 sequence (DNA): TGTGCCAGCAGCTTAACAGGAGGGAGCACAGATACGCAGTATTTT. Protein: CASSLTGGSTDTQYF.

This clonotype was counted ten times or more. The V gene is TRBV7-2, the J gene TRBJ2-4; D is possibly TRBD1 (6 bases). Trimming took 3 bases from V and 0 from J, leaving 6 bases between them. The CDR3 totals 14 residues. The germline V gene encodes CDR1 SGHTA and CDR2 FQGNSA. CDR3 bases: TGTGCCAGCAGCTTCAGGGGAGCCAAAAACATTCAGTACTTC. This encodes CASSFRGAKNIQYF.

The chain couples TRBV4-2 to TRBJ1-2; the match to TRBD1 covers 7 bases. Germline CDR1 LGHNA, CDR2 YNFKEQ. This CDR3 has 14 amino acids. With 2 bases clipped from V and 5 bases from J, the junction kept 5 bases outside the gene matches. CDR3 bases: TGTGCCAGCAGCCAACCCGGGACAGAGTATGGCTACACCTTC. This codes for CASSQPGTEYGYTF.

The rearrangement joins TRBV10-3 to TRBJ2-5; D might be TRBD2 (6 bases). Trimming shortened V by 6 bases and J by 5 bases, and 13 bases separated the two germline ends. CDR3 length equals 13 residues. Germline V gives CDR1 ENHRY, CDR2 SYGVKD. The CDR3 loop is CAIRPSGRETQYF. CDR3 bases: TGTGCCATCAGGCCCAGTGGGAGGGAGACCCAGTACTTC.

This clonotype was seen a handful of times. The chain couples TRBV7-2 to TRBJ2-5; either TRBD1 or TRBD2 may fit D (5 bases each). The last part of the DNA fits TRBJ2-1 better; the J call may be wrong. The length of the CDR3 is 14 residues. Germline V lookup: CDR1 SGHTA, CDR2 FQGNSA. CDR3 residues: CASSYGTEFNEQFF. The DNA for the CDR3 is TGTGCCAGCAGCTACGGGACCGAGTTCAATGAGCAGTTCTTC.